These 21 T cell receptor beta chains came from one sample sequenced in a study of beta chain features in type 1 diabetes. Study-wide results and limits: All four CD4+ subsets of Type 1 diabetes patients contained TCRB CDR3s that were moderately but significantly shorter.

Which antigens these TCRs recognize remains unknown. The authors reverse transcribed all of the isolated RNA, so sequencing captured expressed TCRB transcripts. This table comes from immunoSEQ multiplex PCR, and its TCRdb copy is limited to in-frame clones, with some not included. Here the sample spans about 360,000 clones, roughly an eighth being singletons. Sequenced material: naive CD4+ T cells from blood. The origin of the receptors is a young woman with type 1 diabetes.

The V call is TRBV4-3, the J call TRBJ2-7; 12 nucleotides agree with TRBD1. Germline trimming cut 3 bases from V and 5 bases from J; bases unmatched to any gene: 11. Germline assignment: CDR1 LGHNA and CDR2 YSLEER. The CDR3 consists of 17 residues. CDR3 residues: CASSQTTGQGALDEQYF. In DNA form, the CDR3 reads TGCGCCAGCAGCCAGACGACGGGACAGGGGGCTTTAGACGAGCAGTACTTC.

J is TRBJ2-1 and V is TRBV4-1, with TRBD2 identical over 12 bases. The CDR3 has 17 amino acids. V gave up 3 bases and J gave up 5 bases; unmatched junction bases: 8. Germline CDR1 and CDR2: MGHRA and YSYEKL. The CDR3 protein is CASSQRELAGGHNEQFF. Here the CDR3 DNA reads TGCGCCAGCAGCCAGCGTGAACTAGCGGGGGGCCACAATGAGCAGTTCTTC.

For the CDR3, the DNA is TGTGCCAGCAGCTCCTTAGCTTCCAATGAGCAGTTCTTC. As protein: CASSSLASNEQFF. The gene calls are TRBV7-2 and TRBJ2-1; no clear D gene. The V gene lost 4 bases and the J gene lost 6 bases, with 10 bases spanning the gap. Per the germline V gene, CDR1 is SGHTA and CDR2 is FQGNSA. The CDR3 is made up of 13 amino acids.

The chain is built from TRBV7-9 and TRBJ2-7; D ambiguous. Germline loops: CDR1 SEHNR, CDR2 FQNEAQ (reference sequence). Trimming removed 7 bases from V and 0 bases from J, with 10 bases in between. The CDR3 has 13 residues. CDR3 amino acids: CASTGLSSYEQYF. The CDR3 DNA reads TGTGCCAGCACCGGTCTAAGCTCCTACGAGCAGTACTTC. Full variable domain (outside the CDR3, taken from reference TRBV7-9 and TRBJ2-7): DTGVSQNPRHKITKRGQNVTFRCDPISEHNRLYWYRQTLGQGPEFLTYFQNEAQLEKSRLLSDRFSAERPKGSFSTLEIQRTEQGDSAMYLCASTGLSSYEQYFGPGTRLTVT.

This clone was picked up a small number of times. The chain recombines TRBV18 with TRBJ1-1; 7 bases align to TRBD1. V was clipped by 3 bases and J by 4 bases; unmatched bases: 5. In germline, CDR1 is KGHSH, CDR2 LQKENI. This CDR3 has 14 amino acids. This CDR3 is CASSPYNRGTEAFF. For the CDR3, the DNA is TGTGCCAGCTCACCCTATAACAGGGGCACTGAAGCTTTCTTT.

Notes on this clone: The junction does not match germline at one end; this may be a read error. In DNA form, the CDR3 reads TGTGCCAGCTCCCCACGGACGGGAGGGGCCACAGATACGCAGTATTTT. This sequence encodes CASSPRTGGATDTQYF. The chain carries TRBV18 and TRBJ2-3; 8 bases fit TRBD2. The germline V gene encodes CDR1 KGHSH and CDR2 LQKENI. CDR3 length equals 16 residues.

The chain has TRBV5-6 and TRBJ2-7; a weak D match, TRBD2 (6 bases). Germline V gives CDR1 SGHDT, CDR2 YYEEEE. The CDR3 is 14 amino acids. V lost 3 bases and J 2 bases, leaving 12 bases between the germline ends. The CDR3 here is CASSWRRGTYEQYF. In nucleotides, the CDR3 is TGTGCCAGCAGCTGGAGGCGGGGAACCTACGAGCAGTACTTC.

This clone was seen only a few times. V and J are TRBV28 and TRBJ2-7; 9 bases align to TRBD1. Looked up from germline, CDR1 is MDHEN and CDR2 is SYDVKM. CDR3 length equals 12 residues. The V segment lost 7 bases and the J segment 3 bases; nucleotides outside the gene matches: 1. The CDR3, as DNA: TGTGCCAGCAACAGGGGGCTCTACGAGCAGTACTTC. Translation: CASNRGLYEQYF. The full variable domain, with the rest looked up from reference TRBV28 and TRBJ2-7, is DVKVTQSSRYLVKRTGEKVFLECVQDMDHENMFWYRQDPGLGLRLIYFSYDVKMKEKGDIPEGYSVSREKKERFSLILESASTNQTSMYLCASNRGLYEQYFGPGTRLTVT.

V usage is TRBV7-9 and J usage is TRBJ1-2; TRBD1 aligns across 8 bases. CDR3 size: 13 residues. V was pared by 3 bases and J by 8 bases, with 5 bases of the junction left unmatched. Germline CDR1 is SEHNR and CDR2 is FQNEAQ (reference sequence). For the CDR3, the DNA is TGTGCCAGCAGCTTGCCAGGGGGCGTAGGCTACACCTTC. This codes for CASSLPGGVGYTF.

A few counts support this clone. The CDR3 sequence: CASGYPGTSTDTQYF. The CDR3 DNA reads as TGTGCTAGTGGCTACCCCGGGACTAGCACAGATACGCAGTATTTT. The V and J genes are TRBV12-5 and TRBJ2-3; maybe TRBD2 (6 bases). Germline CDR1 LGHNT, CDR2 FRNRAP. V lost 6 bases, J lost 0 bases, and 13 bases lay in between. CDR3 length: 15 amino acids.

This clone occurred a few times. The sample holds other DNA sequences that translate to the same CDR3. The chain carries TRBV9 and TRBJ2-1; 7 positions match TRBD2. The CDR3 covers 15 residues. The germline CDR1 and CDR2 sequences are SGDLS and YYNGEE. J gave up 0 bases and V 3 bases, and 3 bases lay outside the gene matches. CDR3 in amino acids: CASSAGGSSYNEQFF. In nucleotides, the CDR3 is TGTGCCAGCAGCGCGGGGGGAAGCTCCTACAATGAGCAGTTCTTC. Full variable domain (missing parts from reference TRBV9 and TRBJ2-1): DSGVTQTPKHLITATGQRVTLRCSPRSGDLSVYWYQQSLDQGLQFLIQYYNGEERAKGNILERFSAQQFPDLHSELNLSSLELGDSALYFCASSAGGSSYNEQFFGPGTRLTVL.

This clone was counted between two and nine times. The gene calls are TRBV2 and TRBJ2-1; D not resolved. Germline loops: CDR1 SNHLY, CDR2 FYNNEI. The V end was cut by 6 bases, the J end by 8 bases, with 8 bases between. The CDR3 runs 11 residues. The CDR3 nucleotides read TGTGCCAGCAGAGGCGGAGATGAGCAGTTCTTC. Translation: CASRGGDEQFF.

The rearrangement joins TRBV4-3 to TRBJ2-7, with no clear D. The germline gives CDR1 LGHNA, CDR2 YSLEER. The CDR3 runs to 15 residues. Trimming left V 0 bases short and J 2 bases short, with 11 bases between. The CDR3 DNA follows: TGCGCCAGCAGCCAAGACACGGTTTCGGCCTACGAGCAGTACTTC. This translates into CASSQDTVSAYEQYF.

This clone was seen a handful of times. The chain recombines TRBV6-5 with TRBJ1-1; perhaps TRBD1 as D (6 bases). V lost 0 bases and J 4 bases, leaving 12 bases between the germline ends. Germline V gene sequence: CDR1 MNHEY, CDR2 SVGAGI. The CDR3 is 15 amino acids. CDR3 region: CASSYSLQGSTEAFF. The CDR3 DNA follows: TGTGCCAGCAGTTACTCCTTACAGGGTTCCACTGAAGCTTTCTTT.

J is TRBJ2-7 and V is TRBV2, with D tentatively TRBD2 (6 bases). With 5 bases removed from V and 3 bases from J, the gap between germline ends came to 17 bases. Germline-derived CDR1 and CDR2 are SNHLY and FYNNEI. This CDR3 contains 15 residues. This CDR3 is CASSSRTLGGYEQYF. For the CDR3, the DNA is TGTGCCAGCAGTTCACGGACTCTGGGGGGCTACGAGCAGTACTTC.

The chain uses TRBV2 and TRBJ1-4, with D perhaps TRBD1 (5 bases). The CDR3 is 14 residues long. Trimming removed 11 bases at V and 7 bases at J, with 20 bases between. In germline, CDR1 is SNHLY, CDR2 FYNNEI. The CDR3 here is CACNPGTGGEKLFF. For the CDR3, the DNA is TGTGCCTGCAATCCGGGGACGGGAGGTGAAAAACTGTTTTTT.

With respect to this clone: Other DNA sequences in this sample translate to the same CDR3. This chain links TRBV7-2 with TRBJ2-5; the D is unclear. There are 11 residues in the CDR3. The V gene's germline CDR1 is SGHTA and CDR2 FQGNSA. V gave up 5 bases and J gave up 5 bases, with 6 bases separating them. The CDR3 sequence is CASSPGETQYF. The CDR3 DNA reads TGTGCCAGCAGCCCCGGGGAGACCCAGTACTTC. The full variable domain, rest sourced from reference TRBV7-2 and TRBJ2-5, is GAGVSQSPSNKVTEKGKDVELRCDPISGHTALYWYRQSLGQGLEFLIYFQGNSAPDKSGLPSDRFSAERTGGSVSTLTIQRTQQEDSAVYLCASSPGETQYFGPGTRLLVL.

This clone was seen more than once but under ten times. The CDR3: CASSQEGSGTDYYGYTF. The CDR3 DNA sequence: TGCGCCAGCAGCCAAGAAGGGTCGGGGACAGACTACTATGGCTACACCTTC. The J gene is TRBJ1-2, the V gene TRBV4-3, with 7 bases matching TRBD1. The germline V gene encodes CDR1 LGHNA and CDR2 YSLEER. The CDR3 runs to 17 residues. V was pared by 0 bases and J by 3 bases, with 10 bases of the junction left unmatched.

This clone turned up a few times. The V call is TRBV7-2, the J call TRBJ2-3; D uncertain. Germline V gene data show CDR1 as SGHTA and CDR2 as FQGNSA. The CDR3 has 14 amino acids. The V end was cut by 5 bases, the J end by 2 bases, with 11 bases between. DNA for the CDR3: TGTGCCAGCAGCATGCAGACTTTCACAGATACGCAGTATTTT. Translation: CASSMQTFTDTQYF. Full variable domain (remainder filled in from reference TRBV7-2 and TRBJ2-3): GAGVSQSPSNKVTEKGKDVELRCDPISGHTALYWYRQSLGQGLEFLIYFQGNSAPDKSGLPSDRFSAERTGGSVSTLTIQRTQQEDSAVYLCASSMQTFTDTQYFGPGTRLTVL.

This clone was seen a few times. The chain has TRBV5-4 and TRBJ2-7; 11 nucleotides agree with TRBD2. This CDR3 contains 17 residues. CDR1 is SGHNT and CDR2 is YYREEE in the germline V gene (reference sequence). The V gene end was trimmed by 4 bases and the J gene end by 0 bases; junction bases not matched to a gene: 9. CDR3 residues: CASSHRTSGLSSYEQYF. The DNA for the CDR3 is TGTGCCAGCAGCCATCGGACTAGCGGGCTGAGCTCCTACGAGCAGTACTTC.

The gene calls are TRBV7-9 and TRBJ2-7; 7 bases line up with TRBD2. The CDR3 sequence is 13 residues long. Germline V gene data show CDR1 as SEHNR and CDR2 as FQNEAQ (reference sequence). The ends lost 5 bases at V and 2 bases at J; junction bases unmatched: 3. CDR3 loop: CASSPGGPYEQYF. In nucleotides, the CDR3 is TGTGCCAGCAGCCCGGGGGGACCCTACGAGCAGTACTTC.